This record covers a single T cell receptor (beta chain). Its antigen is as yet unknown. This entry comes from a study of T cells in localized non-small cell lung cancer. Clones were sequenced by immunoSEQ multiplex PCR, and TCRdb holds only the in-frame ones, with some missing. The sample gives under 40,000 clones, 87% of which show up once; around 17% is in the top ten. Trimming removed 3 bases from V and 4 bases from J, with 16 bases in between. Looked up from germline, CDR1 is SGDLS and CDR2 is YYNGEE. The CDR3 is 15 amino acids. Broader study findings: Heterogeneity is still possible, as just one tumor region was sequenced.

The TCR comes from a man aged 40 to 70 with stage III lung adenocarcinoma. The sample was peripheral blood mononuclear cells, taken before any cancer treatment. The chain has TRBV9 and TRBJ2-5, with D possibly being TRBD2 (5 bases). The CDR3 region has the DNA TGTGCCAGCAGCGCCGGGATCCGAGAGTTAGAGACCCAGTACTTC. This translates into CASSAGIRELETQYF.